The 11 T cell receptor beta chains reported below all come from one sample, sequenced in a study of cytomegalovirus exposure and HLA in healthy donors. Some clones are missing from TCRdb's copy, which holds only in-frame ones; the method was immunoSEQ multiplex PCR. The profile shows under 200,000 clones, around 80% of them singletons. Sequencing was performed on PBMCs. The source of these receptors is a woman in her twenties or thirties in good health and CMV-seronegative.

The CDR3, as DNA: TGTGCCAGAATGGTCGGGGGGAGAGGGACCGGGGAGCTGTTTTTT. Encoded protein: CARMVGGRGTGELFF. The chain is built from TRBV2 and TRBJ2-2; the match to TRBD2 covers 7 bases. The CDR3 runs to 15 residues. Per germline, CDR1 SNHLY and CDR2 FYNNEI. After removal of 9 bases from V and 5 bases from J, the junction contained 12 bases not matched to a gene. The variable domain in full, with the rest retrieved from reference TRBV2 and TRBJ2-2, is EPEVTQTPSHQVTQMGQEVILRCVPISNHLYFYWYRQILGQKVEFLVSFYNNEISEKSEIFDDQFSVERPDGSNFTLKIRSTKLEDSAMYFCARMVGGRGTGELFFGEGSRLTVL.

The CDR3 is CASSPREGNYEQYF. The CDR3 region has the DNA TGTGCCAGCTCACCCCGGGAGGGAAACTACGAGCAGTACTTC. This chain joins TRBV18 and TRBJ2-7, with 8 bases identical to TRBD2. Germline V gene sequence: CDR1 KGHSH, CDR2 LQKENI. V lost 3 bases and J lost 3; bases outside the gene matches: 4. The CDR3 extends over 14 amino acids.

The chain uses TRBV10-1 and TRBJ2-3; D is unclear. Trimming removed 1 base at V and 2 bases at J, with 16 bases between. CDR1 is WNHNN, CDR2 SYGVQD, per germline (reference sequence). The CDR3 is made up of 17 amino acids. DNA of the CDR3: TGCGCCAGCAGTGAGTTTGAGCCCAACTACGACACAGATACGCAGTATTTT. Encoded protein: CASSEFEPNYDTDTQYF.

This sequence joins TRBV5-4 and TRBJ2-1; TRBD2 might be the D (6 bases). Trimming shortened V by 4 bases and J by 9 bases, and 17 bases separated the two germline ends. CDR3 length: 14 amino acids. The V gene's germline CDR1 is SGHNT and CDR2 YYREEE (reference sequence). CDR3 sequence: CASSPVGGSTEQFF. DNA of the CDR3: TGTGCCAGCAGCCCGGTCGGGGGAAGCACTGAGCAGTTCTTC.

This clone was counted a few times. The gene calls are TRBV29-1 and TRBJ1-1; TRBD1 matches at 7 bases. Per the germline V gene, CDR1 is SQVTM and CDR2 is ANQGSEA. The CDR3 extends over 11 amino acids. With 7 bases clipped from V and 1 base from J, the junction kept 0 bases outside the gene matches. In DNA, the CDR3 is TGCAGCGGACAGGGGAACACTGAAGCTTTCTTT. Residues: CSGQGNTEAFF.

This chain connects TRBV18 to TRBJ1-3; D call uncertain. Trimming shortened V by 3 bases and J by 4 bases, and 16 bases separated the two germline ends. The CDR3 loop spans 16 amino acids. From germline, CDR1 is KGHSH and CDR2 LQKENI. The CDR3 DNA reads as TGTGCCAGCTCACCGCGGGTCGGGGATCGAGGAAACACCATATATTTT. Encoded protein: CASSPRVGDRGNTIYF. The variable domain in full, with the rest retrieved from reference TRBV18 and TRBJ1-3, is NAGVMQNPRHLVRRRGQEARLRCSPMKGHSHVYWYRQLPEEGLKFMVYLQKENIIDESGMPKERFSAEFPKEGPSILRIQQVVRGDSAAYFCASSPRVGDRGNTIYFGEGSWLTVV.

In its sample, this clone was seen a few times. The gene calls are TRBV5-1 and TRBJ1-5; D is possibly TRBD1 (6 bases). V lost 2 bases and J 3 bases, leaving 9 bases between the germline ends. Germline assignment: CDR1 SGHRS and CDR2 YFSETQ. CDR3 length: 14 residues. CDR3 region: CASSLGGANQPQHF. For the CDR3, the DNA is TGCGCCAGCAGCTTAGGGGGGGCCAATCAGCCCCAGCATTTT.

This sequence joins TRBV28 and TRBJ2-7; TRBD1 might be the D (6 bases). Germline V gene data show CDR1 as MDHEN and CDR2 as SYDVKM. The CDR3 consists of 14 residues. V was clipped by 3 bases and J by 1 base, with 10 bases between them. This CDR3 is CASSFPGVSYEQYF. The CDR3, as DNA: TGTGCCAGCAGTTTTCCAGGGGTATCCTACGAGCAGTACTTC. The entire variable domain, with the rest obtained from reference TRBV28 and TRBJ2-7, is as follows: DVKVTQSSRYLVKRTGEKVFLECVQDMDHENMFWYRQDPGLGLRLIYFSYDVKMKEKGDIPEGYSVSREKKERFSLILESASTNQTSMYLCASSFPGVSYEQYFGPGTRLTVT.

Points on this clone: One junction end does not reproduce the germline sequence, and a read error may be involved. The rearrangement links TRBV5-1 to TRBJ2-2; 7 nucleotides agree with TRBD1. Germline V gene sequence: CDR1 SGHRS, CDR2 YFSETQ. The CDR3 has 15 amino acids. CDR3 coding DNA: TGCGCCAGCAGCTCGGGACAGCCGAAGACCGGGGAGCTGTTTTTT. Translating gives CASSSGQPKTGELFF. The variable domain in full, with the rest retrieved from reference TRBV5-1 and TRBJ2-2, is KAGVTQTPRYLIKTRGQQVTLSCSPISGHRSVSWYQQTPGQGLQFLFEYFSETQRNKGNFPGRFSGRQFSNSRSEMNVSTLELGDSALYLCASSSGQPKTGELFFGEGSRLTVL.

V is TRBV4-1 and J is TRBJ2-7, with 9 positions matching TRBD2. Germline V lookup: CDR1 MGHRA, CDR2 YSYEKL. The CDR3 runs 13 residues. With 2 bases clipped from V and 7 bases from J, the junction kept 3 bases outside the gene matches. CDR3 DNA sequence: TGCGCCAGCAGCCAACGGGGACTAGCAGAGCAGTACTTC. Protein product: CASSQRGLAEQYF.

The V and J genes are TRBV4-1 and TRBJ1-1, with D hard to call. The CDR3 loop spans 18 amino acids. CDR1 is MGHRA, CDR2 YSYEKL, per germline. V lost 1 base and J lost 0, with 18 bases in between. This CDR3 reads CASSQGLLRRSMNTEAFF. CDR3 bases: TGCGCCAGCAGCCAAGGACTCTTAAGACGGAGTATGAACACTGAAGCTTTCTTT.